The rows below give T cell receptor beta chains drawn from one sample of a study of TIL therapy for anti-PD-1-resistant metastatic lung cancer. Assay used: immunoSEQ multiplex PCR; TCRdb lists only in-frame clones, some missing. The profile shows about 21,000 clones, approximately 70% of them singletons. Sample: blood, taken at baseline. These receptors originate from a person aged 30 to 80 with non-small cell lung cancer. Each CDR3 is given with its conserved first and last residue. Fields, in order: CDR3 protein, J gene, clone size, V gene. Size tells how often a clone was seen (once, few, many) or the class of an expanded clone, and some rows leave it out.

CDR3aa: CASSFDDSTDTQYF
j_gene: TRBJ2-3
abundance: NA
v_gene: TRBV5-6

CDR3aa: CASSQGLAGDFAGELFF
j_gene: TRBJ2-2
abundance: NA
v_gene: TRBV4-1

CDR3aa: CASSQEEYDRLNEQFF
j_gene: TRBJ2-1
abundance: NA
v_gene: TRBV14

CDR3aa: CASGARNTEAFF
j_gene: TRBJ1-1
abundance: NA
v_gene: TRBV6-5

CDR3aa: CASRRRENNSPLHF
j_gene: TRBJ1-6
abundance: NA
v_gene: TRBV7-3

CDR3aa: CASSLGLASGGAATQYF
j_gene: TRBJ2-3
abundance: NA
v_gene: TRBV7-2

CDR3aa: CASSYGGRGSTIYF
j_gene: TRBJ1-3
abundance: few
v_gene: TRBV6-2/TRBV6-3

CDR3aa: CASSLGPDQPQHF
j_gene: TRBJ1-5
abundance: few
v_gene: TRBV5-6

CDR3aa: CASSFLAGGLSSADTQYF
j_gene: TRBJ2-3
abundance: once
v_gene: TRBV5-8

CDR3aa: CASSDLGRTNYGYTF
j_gene: TRBJ1-2
abundance: NA
v_gene: TRBV6-2/TRBV6-3

CDR3aa: CASSQNVAVSYGYTF
j_gene: TRBJ1-2
abundance: NA
v_gene: TRBV5-1

CDR3aa: CASSYEIGRGETRDTQYF
j_gene: TRBJ2-3
abundance: NA
v_gene: TRBV6-2/TRBV6-3

CDR3aa: CASRPVRGNSPLHF
j_gene: TRBJ1-6
abundance: NA
v_gene: TRBV6-4

CDR3aa: CASSDTGYYEQYF
j_gene: TRBJ2-7
abundance: few
v_gene: TRBV5-4

CDR3aa: CSASPDGGRKNIQYF
j_gene: TRBJ2-4
abundance: NA
v_gene: TRBV20-1

CDR3aa: CASSLPDFGETQYF
j_gene: TRBJ2-5
abundance: NA
v_gene: TRBV5-1

CDR3aa: CASSKTSGDVYNEQFF
j_gene: TRBJ2-1
abundance: NA
v_gene: TRBV9

CDR3aa: CASSIQAGYQPQHF
j_gene: TRBJ1-5
abundance: NA
v_gene: TRBV19

CDR3aa: CASSRQDPNTGELFF
j_gene: TRBJ2-2
abundance: once
v_gene: TRBV18

CDR3aa: CASSALAGRLTGELFF
j_gene: TRBJ2-2
abundance: NA
v_gene: TRBV6-1

CDR3aa: CASSEALFYEQYF
j_gene: TRBJ2-7
abundance: once
v_gene: TRBV10-1

CDR3aa: CSVYRNEQFF
j_gene: TRBJ2-1
abundance: medium-sized
v_gene: TRBV20-1

CDR3aa: CAISEVPGETQYF
j_gene: TRBJ2-5
abundance: NA
v_gene: TRBV10-3

CDR3aa: CATSRDRASGRALEQYF
j_gene: TRBJ2-7
abundance: NA
v_gene: TRBV15

CDR3aa: CASSFTDTGELFF
j_gene: TRBJ2-2
abundance: NA
v_gene: TRBV5-1

CDR3aa: CSASGGEGKLFF
j_gene: TRBJ1-4
abundance: NA
v_gene: TRBV20-1

CDR3aa: CASSQTGQGTYEQFF
j_gene: TRBJ2-1
abundance: NA
v_gene: TRBV4-2

CDR3aa: CASSLPGGYEQYF
j_gene: TRBJ2-7
abundance: NA
v_gene: TRBV27

CDR3aa: CAWSSRLAGYTF
j_gene: TRBJ1-2
abundance: NA
v_gene: TRBV30

CDR3aa: CASSPRAFNTEAFF
j_gene: TRBJ1-1
abundance: NA
v_gene: TRBV4-3

CDR3aa: CASSSPTDFSSYNEQFF
j_gene: TRBJ2-1
abundance: once
v_gene: TRBV7-6

CDR3aa: CASSHTPIAAGTGANVLTF
j_gene: TRBJ2-6
abundance: NA
v_gene: TRBV6-2/TRBV6-3

CDR3aa: CSASSQGALGYTF
j_gene: TRBJ1-2
abundance: NA
v_gene: TRBV20-1

CDR3aa: CASTLLLTDTQYF
j_gene: TRBJ2-3
abundance: NA
v_gene: TRBV6-5

CDR3aa: CASSEGDYTEAFF
j_gene: TRBJ1-1
abundance: NA
v_gene: TRBV6-1

CDR3aa: CASSRTGTVNTEAFF
j_gene: TRBJ1-1
abundance: NA
v_gene: TRBV4-3

CDR3aa: CASSFDGGAFF
j_gene: TRBJ1-1
abundance: NA
v_gene: TRBV7-9

CDR3aa: CASSQGSANYGYTF
j_gene: TRBJ1-2
abundance: NA
v_gene: TRBV6-5

CDR3aa: CSVQPSGREETQYF
j_gene: TRBJ2-5
abundance: once
v_gene: TRBV29-1

CDR3aa: CASSPEAYNEQFF
j_gene: TRBJ2-1
abundance: NA
v_gene: TRBV11-1

CDR3aa: CAISEGVGADTQYF
j_gene: TRBJ2-3
abundance: NA
v_gene: TRBV10-3

CDR3aa: CASSQGTSSYNEQFF
j_gene: TRBJ2-1
abundance: NA
v_gene: TRBV3-1/TRBV3-2